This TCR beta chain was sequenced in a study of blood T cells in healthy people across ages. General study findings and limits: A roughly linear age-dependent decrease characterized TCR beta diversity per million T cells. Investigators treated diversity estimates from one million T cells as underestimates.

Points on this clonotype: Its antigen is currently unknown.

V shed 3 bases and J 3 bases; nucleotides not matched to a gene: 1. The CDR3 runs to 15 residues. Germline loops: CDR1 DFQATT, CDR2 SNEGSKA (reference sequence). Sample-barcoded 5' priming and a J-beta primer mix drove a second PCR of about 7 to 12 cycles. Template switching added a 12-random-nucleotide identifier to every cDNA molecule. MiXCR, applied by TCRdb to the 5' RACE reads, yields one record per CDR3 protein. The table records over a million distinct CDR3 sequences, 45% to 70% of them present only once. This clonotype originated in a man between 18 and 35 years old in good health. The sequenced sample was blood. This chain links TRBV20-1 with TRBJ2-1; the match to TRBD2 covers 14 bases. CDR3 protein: CSARGLAGDYNEQFF. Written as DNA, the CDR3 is TGCAGTGCTAGGGGACTAGCGGGAGACTACAATGAGCAGTTCTTC.